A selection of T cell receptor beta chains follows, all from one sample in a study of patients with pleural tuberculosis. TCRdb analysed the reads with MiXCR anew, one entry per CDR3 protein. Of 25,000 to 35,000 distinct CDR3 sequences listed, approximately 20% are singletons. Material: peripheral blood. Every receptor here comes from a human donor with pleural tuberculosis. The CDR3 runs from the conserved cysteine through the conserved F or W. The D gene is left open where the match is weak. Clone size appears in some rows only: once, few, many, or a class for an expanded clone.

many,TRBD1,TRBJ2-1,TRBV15,TGTGCCACCAGCCCCCTTCCGGGACAGGGTTTGGAGAGCTCCTACAATGAGCAGTTCTTC,CATSPLPGQGLESSYNEQFF
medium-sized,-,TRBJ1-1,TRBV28,TGTGCCAGCACTTCGGTGAGGGGCACTGAAGCTTTCTTT,CASTSVRGTEAFF
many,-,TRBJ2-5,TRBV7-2,TGTGCCAGCAGCTTCAGAGGGGGAGGGGAGACCCAGTACTTC,CASSFRGGGETQYF
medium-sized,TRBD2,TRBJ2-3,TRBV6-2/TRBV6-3,TGTGCCAGCAGTTACGGGACTAATAGGTTCACAGATACGCAGTATTTT,CASSYGTNRFTDTQYF
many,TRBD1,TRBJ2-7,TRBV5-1,TGCGCCAGCAGCCAACAGGGGGGACCCTACGAGCAGTACTTC,CASSQQGGPYEQYF
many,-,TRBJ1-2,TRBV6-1,TGTGCCAGCAGCCCCATTCCCGGGGGGACGCTTTATGGCTACACCTTC,CASSPIPGGTLYGYTF
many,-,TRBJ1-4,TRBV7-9,TGTGCCAGCAGCTTACAACAGGGCGGTGAAAAACTGTTTTTT,CASSLQQGGEKLFF
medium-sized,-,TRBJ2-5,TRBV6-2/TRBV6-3,TGTGCCAGCAGTCCTTCGGCTAAGACCCAGTACTTC,CASSPSAKTQYF
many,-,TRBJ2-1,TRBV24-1,TGTGCCACCAGTGAGACAGACAATGAGCAGTTCTTC,CATSETDNEQFF
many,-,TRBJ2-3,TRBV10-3,TGTGCCATCAGGGATAGCGGAAACACAGATACGCAGTATTTT,CAIRDSGNTDTQYF
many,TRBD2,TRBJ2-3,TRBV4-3,TGCGCCAGCAGCCGTGGCGGGGGGACAGATACGCAGTATTTT,CASSRGGGTDTQYF
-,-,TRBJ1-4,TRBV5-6,TGTGCCAGCAGCTTGGCTGGGTACCCTGAAAAACTGTTTTTT,CASSLAGYPEKLFF
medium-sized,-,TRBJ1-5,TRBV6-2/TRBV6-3,TGTGCCAGCAGTTATGCCCCAGATCAGCCCCAGCATTTT,CASSYAPDQPQHF
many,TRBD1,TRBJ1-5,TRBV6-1,TGTGCCAGCAGACCCCAGGGGGCTCAGCCCCAGCATTTT,CASRPQGAQPQHF
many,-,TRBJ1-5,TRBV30,TGTGCCTGGAGTGTGGTGGTAAATCAGCCCCAGCATTTT,CAWSVVVNQPQHF
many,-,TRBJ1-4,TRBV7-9,TGTGCCAGCAGCCCCGAATCCGGTTCGAATGAAAAACTGTTTTTT,CASSPESGSNEKLFF
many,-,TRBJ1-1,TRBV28,TGTGCCAGCAGTCCTGGTCGCGGGACTGAAGCTTTCTTT,CASSPGRGTEAFF
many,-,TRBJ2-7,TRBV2,TGTGCCAGCAGATTTAGTGACTCCAGCTCCTACGAGCAGTACTTC,CASRFSDSSSYEQYF
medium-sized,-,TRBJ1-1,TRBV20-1,TGCAGTGCCTTGTTGGACCCGAACACTGAAGCTTTCTTT,CSALLDPNTEAFF
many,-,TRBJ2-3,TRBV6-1,TGTGCCAGCAGGGGTTGGCGGTCTAGCACAGATACGCAGTATTTT,CASRGWRSSTDTQYF
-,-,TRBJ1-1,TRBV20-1,TGCAGTGCTAGAGGTAAGCACAGAGCCTTCTTT,CSARGKHRAFF
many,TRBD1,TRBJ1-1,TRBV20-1,TGCAGTGCTACAAACCGGGACAGGGGGAAGAACACTGAAGCTTTCTTT,CSATNRDRGKNTEAFF
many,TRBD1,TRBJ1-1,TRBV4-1,TGCGCCAGCAGCCGAATACCACAGGGGCTGTCTCTCACTGAAGCTTTCTTT,CASSRIPQGLSLTEAFF
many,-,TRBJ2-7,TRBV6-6,TGTGCCAGCAGTTACTCTTCCAGGGGCCTCTACGAGCAGTACTTC,CASSYSSRGLYEQYF
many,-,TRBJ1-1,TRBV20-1,TGCAGTGCTAGAGTTGCAGGGTATAACACTGAAGCTTTCTTT,CSARVAGYNTEAFF
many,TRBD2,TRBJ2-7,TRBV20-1,TGCAGTGCTAGAGTAGGGAGGGACGAGCAGTACTTC,CSARVGRDEQYF
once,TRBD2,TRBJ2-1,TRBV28,TGTGCCAGCAGTCCGGGACTAGCGGGGGTTGATACGCAGTTCTTC,CASSPGLAGVDTQFF
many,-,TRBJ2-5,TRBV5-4,TGTGCCAGCAGCTTCGGTGCGGAGACCCAGTACTTC,CASSFGAETQYF
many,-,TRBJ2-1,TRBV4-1,TGCGCCAGCAGCCAAGATGCGAGGGGGATCGGTCTGGAGCAGTTCTTC,CASSQDARGIGLEQFF
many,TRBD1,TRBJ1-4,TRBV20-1,TGCAGTGCTAGAGATCAGGAGGGGGCCTGGGAAAAACTGTTTTTT,CSARDQEGAWEKLFF
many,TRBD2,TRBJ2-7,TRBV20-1,TGCAGTGCCCCGGACAGGACTAGCGGAAGAGCCTACGAGCAGTACTTC,CSAPDRTSGRAYEQYF
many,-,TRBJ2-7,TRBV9,TGTGCCAGCAGCCCCCAAGGGGAAGACGAGCAGTACTTC,CASSPQGEDEQYF
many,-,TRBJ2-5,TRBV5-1,TGCGCCAGCAGCTTGGTAGGGGGAGATATCCAAGAGACCCAGTACTTC,CASSLVGGDIQETQYF
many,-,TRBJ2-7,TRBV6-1,TGTGCCAGCAGTCTCGGGACCTCGAGCTCCTACGAGCAGTACTTC,CASSLGTSSSYEQYF
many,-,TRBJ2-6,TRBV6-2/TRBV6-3,TGTGCCAGCAGTTACTGGGGCCGACAGGCTGGGGCCAACGTCCTGACTTTC,CASSYWGRQAGANVLTF
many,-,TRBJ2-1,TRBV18,TGTGCCAGCTCACCTAGTTGGAATGAGCAGTTCTTC,CASSPSWNEQFF
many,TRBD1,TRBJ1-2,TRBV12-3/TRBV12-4,TGTGCCAGCAGCCAGACCGGGACAGGGTTTGGCTACACCTTC,CASSQTGTGFGYTF
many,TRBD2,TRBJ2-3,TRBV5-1,TGCGCCAGCAAGCGGGGGGGCCTAGATACGCAGTATTTT,CASKRGGLDTQYF
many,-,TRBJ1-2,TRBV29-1,TGCAGCGTTGAGTCCCGGGATGGCTACACCTTC,CSVESRDGYTF
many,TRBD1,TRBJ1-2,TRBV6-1,TGTGCCAGCAGTGTTGCGACAGGGCTCGGGGGCTATGGCTACACCTTC,CASSVATGLGGYGYTF
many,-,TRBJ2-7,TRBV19,TGTGCCAGTAGTATATCCCACAGTACCTACGAGCAGTACTTC,CASSISHSTYEQYF
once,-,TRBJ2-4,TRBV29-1,TGCAGCGTCGCCCGGGCAGGGGGGTGGTCCAAAAACATTCAGTACTTC,CSVARAGGWSKNIQYF
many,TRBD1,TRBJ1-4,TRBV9,TGTGCCAGCAGCCAGACAGGGGTTACGGAAAAACTGTTTTTT,CASSQTGVTEKLFF
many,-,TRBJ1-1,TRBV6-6,TGTGCCAGCAGTTACTCTGGGGGCCCCACTGAAGCTTTCTTT,CASSYSGGPTEAFF
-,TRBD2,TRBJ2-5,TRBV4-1,TGCGCCAGCAGCCGGGCGCCGGGACTTGCGGGAGGGACGCGAGAGATCCAGTACTTC,CASSRAPGLAGGTREIQYF
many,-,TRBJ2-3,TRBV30,TGTGCCTGGAATGGAGGTCTGGGCACAGATACGCAGTATTTT,CAWNGGLGTDTQYF
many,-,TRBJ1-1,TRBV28,TGTGCCAGCAAGGCCCGTTCGAACACTGAAGCTTTCTTT,CASKARSNTEAFF